One TCR beta chain is described in this entry. Source study methods: By means of reference gene primer amplification, nucleated cell counts were estimated. Using immunoSEQ multiplex PCR, the repertoire was profiled, and TCRdb retains in-frame clones only, with some absent. V, J and clone size are those of that table, while D and trimming were read from the DNA. The data show fewer than 350,000 clones, approximately 86% seen once. This sample was included in a study of blood T cell repertoires in COVID-19. About the study: There were acute and convalescent COVID-19 samples, and they came from the United States, Italy and Spain. The cDNA or gDNA used as material had been derived from T cells, B-cell-depleted T cells, or PBMCs.

V gave up 7 bases and J gave up 3 bases; unmatched junction bases: 9. From germline, CDR1 is LNHDA and CDR2 SQIVND (reference sequence). This CDR3 spans 15 amino acids. The sequence came from a middle-aged man with active or convalescent COVID-19. This sequence joins TRBV19 and TRBJ2-3, with TRBD2 matching over 8 bases. Input material: peripheral blood. CDR3 loop: CASTKIAGLTDTQYF. The CDR3 DNA is TGTGCCAGTACCAAGATAGCGGGGCTAACAGATACGCAGTATTTT.